These 32 T cell receptor beta chains originate from one sample sequenced in a study of T-cell reconstitution after alpha-beta-depleted transplantation in children. This sample's TCRbeta library carried unique molecular identifier barcodes. TCRdb reprocessed the PCR reads with MiXCR, giving one entry per CDR3 protein. The data show around 440,000 distinct CDR3 sequences, over 9.5% seen once. The specimen was PBMCs, collected before TCRalphabeta/CD19-depleted stem cell transplant. The receptor source for this set is a child aged 2 to 9 with inherited bone marrow failure, due to receive a stem cell transplant.

This clonotype was seen repeatedly, ten times or more. The CDR3 nucleotides are TGTGCCAGCAGCGTACCCCAACGGGAGCAGTACTTC. Its protein is CASSVPQREQYF. The rearrangement links TRBV9 to TRBJ2-7, with D unclear. With 1 base removed from V and 7 bases from J, the gap between germline ends came to 9 bases. Germline loops: CDR1 SGDLS, CDR2 YYNGEE. The CDR3 is 12 residues long.

This clonotype was counted many times. DNA of the CDR3: TGTGCCACCAGTGATGGGGAGTACAATGAGCAGTTCTTC. Residues: CATSDGEYNEQFF. The rearrangement joins TRBV24-1 to TRBJ2-1; a possible D gene is TRBD2 (5 bases). Germline values: CDR1 KGHDR, CDR2 SFDVKD. Trimming left V 3 bases short and J 4 bases short, with 6 bases between. The CDR3 is made up of 13 amino acids.

This clonotype was counted many times. The rearrangement uses TRBV7-2 and TRBJ2-7; perhaps TRBD1 as D (6 bases). Per germline, CDR1 SGHTA and CDR2 FQGNSA. Trimming cost V 1 base and J 3 bases, with 13 bases left between them. The CDR3 extends over 15 amino acids. In DNA form, the CDR3 reads TGTGCCAGCAGCTTAGTAGGGACACACAGCTACGAGCAGTACTTC. This codes for CASSLVGTHSYEQYF.

In this sample, this clonotype turned up many times. The chain joins TRBV5-1 to TRBJ2-7; D could derive from TRBD1 or TRBD2 (5 bases each). The V and J ends lost 3 bases and 4 bases respectively, with 17 bases between them. Germline CDR1 reads SGHRS; CDR2 reads YFSETQ. The CDR3 runs to 15 residues. CDR3 nucleotide sequence: TGCGCCAGCAGCTCGGCAGCCGGGGCCGAATACGAGCAGTACTTC. Protein sequence: CASSSAAGAEYEQYF.

This clonotype was observed a few times. The J gene is TRBJ1-1, the V gene TRBV6-2 or TRBV6-3, with D unresolved. The ends were cut back, 0 bases at V and 8 bases at J, with 7 bases in the middle. CDR1 MNHEY and CDR2 SVGEGT come from the germline V gene. The CDR3 spans 12 residues. The CDR3 DNA follows: TGTGCCAGCAGTTACTCGATCCGGGAAGCTTTCTTT. Translating gives CASSYSIREAFF.

Many counts were recorded for this clonotype. The genes are TRBV27 and TRBJ2-1, with 8 bases matching TRBD2. This CDR3 has 15 residues. With 3 bases clipped from V and 3 bases from J, the junction kept 4 bases outside the gene matches. Per the germline V gene, CDR1 is MNHEY and CDR2 is SMNVEV (reference sequence). CDR3 amino acids: CASSFRGGVYNEQFF. CDR3 DNA: TGTGCCAGCAGTTTCCGGGGGGGGGTCTACAATGAGCAGTTCTTC.

At least ten counts were recorded for this clonotype. The chain couples TRBV30 to TRBJ2-3; 7 nucleotides match TRBD2. The CDR3 totals 15 residues. With V trimmed by 0 bases and J by 4 bases, 7 bases remained unmatched. CDR1 GTSNPN and CDR2 SVGIG come from the germline V gene (reference sequence). The CDR3, as DNA: TGTGCCTGGAGTGTACTGGCGGGAGTCTCAGATACGCAGTATTTT. Protein: CAWSVLAGVSDTQYF.

At least ten counts were recorded for this clonotype. The chain carries TRBV15 and TRBJ2-7; TRBD1 agrees at 11 bases. Germline-derived CDR1 and CDR2 are LNHNV and YYDKDF (reference sequence). With 5 bases clipped from V and 6 bases from J, the junction kept 12 bases outside the gene matches. The CDR3 is 16 residues long. In nucleotides, the CDR3 is TGTGCCACCAGCGGAGCCCTGGACAGGGGGCGCGGCGAGCAGTACTTC. Translating it yields CATSGALDRGRGEQYF.

This clonotype appeared many times. The chain uses TRBV9 and TRBJ2-3; TRBD1 aligns across 8 bases. CDR1 is SGDLS, CDR2 YYNGEE, per germline. With 1 base clipped from V and 4 bases from J, the junction kept 5 bases outside the gene matches. The CDR3 has 15 amino acids. The CDR3 nucleotides read TGTGCCAGCAGCGTATCACAGGGGGGCCCAGATACGCAGTATTTT. As protein: CASSVSQGGPDTQYF.

This clonotype appeared many times. V is TRBV7-2 and J is TRBJ1-5, with 8 bases aligning to TRBD1. Per germline, CDR1 SGHTA and CDR2 FQGNSA. The CDR3 runs to 16 residues. V dropped 5 bases and J dropped 6; count of bases not matched to a gene: 12. In DNA form, the CDR3 reads TGTGCCAGCAGCCCCAACCCCAGGGGGCTGAGTCAGCCCCAGCATTTT. As protein: CASSPNPRGLSQPQHF.

This clonotype showed up many times. The chain recombines TRBV10-3 with TRBJ2-7; 8 bases line up with TRBD2. The germline gives CDR1 ENHRY, CDR2 SYGVKD. The CDR3 runs 12 residues. Trimming took 9 bases from V and 2 from J; bases not matched to a gene: 3. As DNA, the CDR3 is TGTGCCATTAGCGGGACCGCCTACGAGCAGTACTTC. As protein: CAISGTAYEQYF.

There are many counts of this clonotype. The V call is TRBV28, the J call TRBJ2-1; D gene uncertain. Between the trimmed V and J ends, which lost 5 bases and 5 bases, there was a span of 10 bases. Germline lookup yields CDR1 MDHEN and CDR2 SYDVKM. This CDR3 has 13 amino acids. CDR3 protein: CASSPGYHNEQFF. Here the CDR3 DNA reads TGTGCCAGCAGTCCAGGCTACCACAATGAGCAGTTCTTC.

Remarks on this clonotype: A single base separates this from a much larger clone, so it may be a read error. The chain employs TRBV23-1 and TRBJ1-4; D gene unclear. TRBV23-1 has ORF status, its function being uncertain. Trimming left V 0 bases short and J 6 bases short, with 17 bases between. This CDR3 has 17 amino acids. Here the CDR3 reads CASSQSIKGEPYEKLFF. CDR3 sequence (DNA): TGCGCCAGCAGTCAATCGATCAAGGGAGAACCTTATGAAAAACTGTTTTTT.

The chain employs TRBV28 and TRBJ1-2, with TRBD1 matching over 7 bases. J lost 3 bases, V lost 7 bases, and 11 bases had no gene match. The V gene's germline CDR1 is MDHEN and CDR2 SYDVKM. The CDR3 runs 15 residues. CDR3 residues: CASTPAHRGDYGYTF. CDR3 in DNA: TGTGCCAGCACCCCGGCCCACAGGGGTGACTATGGCTACACCTTC.

This clonotype was picked up a small number of times. The V call is TRBV27, the J call TRBJ2-1; D may correspond to TRBD1 or TRBD2 (5 bases each). The CDR3 length is 18 residues. Germline CDR1 and CDR2: MNHEY and SMNVEV (reference sequence). Trimming cost V 1 base and J 5 bases, with 21 bases left between them. Here the CDR3 reads CASSLFRFGAKRNNEQFF. The CDR3 DNA is TGTGCCAGCAGTTTATTTCGATTCGGGGCTAAGCGAAACAATGAGCAGTTCTTC.

This clonotype was found many times. V gene TRBV7-9 combines with J gene TRBJ2-7; D ambiguous. CDR3 length equals 13 residues. Germline V CDR1 and CDR2: SEHNR, FQNEAQ (reference sequence). The ends were cut back, 6 bases at V and 2 bases at J, with 11 bases in the middle. The CDR3 region has the DNA TGTGCCAGCAGGCCCTTTGCCCCCTACGAGCAGTACTTC. Translated: CASRPFAPYEQYF.

There are many counts of this clonotype. The chain combines TRBV9 with TRBJ2-5; D not resolved. Trimming pared 4 bases from V and 0 bases from J, leaving 16 bases between. Germline CDR1 reads SGDLS; CDR2 reads YYNGEE. CDR3 length equals 16 residues. CDR3 DNA sequence: TGTGCCAGCAGCCCTCGGGCGCGGACGTACCAAGAGACCCAGTACTTC. Translated, it gives CASSPRARTYQETQYF.

This clonotype occurred many times. V usage is TRBV28 and J usage is TRBJ2-1; D unresolved. CDR1 is MDHEN, CDR2 SYDVKM, per germline. CDR3 size: 13 residues. V lost 5 bases and J 5 bases, leaving 10 bases between the germline ends. CDR3 sequence reads: CASSPFADNEQFF. The CDR3 region has the DNA TGTGCCAGCAGTCCTTTCGCGGACAATGAGCAGTTCTTC.

The chain is built from TRBV7-9 and TRBJ2-3; 8 bases are a match to TRBD1. Germline trimming cut 2 bases from V and 4 bases from J; bases unmatched to any gene: 5. This CDR3 region has 15 residues. CDR1 is SEHNR, CDR2 FQNEAQ, per germline (reference sequence). CDR3 sequence: CASSLPGGYADTQYF. For the CDR3, the DNA is TGTGCCAGCAGCTTACCAGGGGGCTATGCAGATACGCAGTATTTT. Supplemented by reference TRBV7-9 and TRBJ2-3, the full variable domain reads DTGVSQNPRHKITKRGQNVTFRCDPISEHNRLYWYRQTLGQGPEFLTYFQNEAQLEKSRLLSDRFSAERPKGSFSTLEIQRTEQGDSAMYLCASSLPGGYADTQYFGPGTRLTVL.

The rearrangement links TRBV20-1 to TRBJ1-1; D is unclear. The CDR3 is 11 residues long. With 5 bases removed from V and 3 bases from J, the gap between germline ends came to 7 bases. Germline-derived CDR1 and CDR2 are DFQATT and SNEGSKA (reference sequence). CDR3 nucleotide sequence: TGCAGTGCTCCTACCGACACTGAAGCTTTCTTT. Encoded protein: CSAPTDTEAFF.

This clonotype was seen many times. The chain joins TRBV27 to TRBJ2-2; either TRBD1 or TRBD2 may supply D (5 bases each). The V end lost 0 bases, the J end lost 2 bases, and 10 bases lay between the germline ends. The CDR3 has 16 amino acids. Germline values: CDR1 MNHEY, CDR2 SMNVEV (reference sequence). The CDR3 nucleotides read TGTGCCAGCAGTTTATCGCTGGGGACCAACACCGGGGAGCTGTTTTTT. Its protein product is CASSLSLGTNTGELFF.

This clonotype showed up many times. The CDR3, as DNA: TGTGCCAGCAGTTTAGCGCCGGGGCCCTACGAGCAGTACTTC. Translated: CASSLAPGPYEQYF. The chain joins TRBV12-3 or TRBV12-4 to TRBJ2-7; D possibly uses TRBD1 or TRBD2 (5 bases each). The V gene lost 0 bases and the J gene lost 2 bases, with 8 bases spanning the gap. The length of the CDR3 is 14 residues.

At least ten counts were recorded for this clonotype. The chain links TRBV5-1 to TRBJ1-1; D is ambiguous. V lost 5 bases and J 7 bases, leaving 12 bases between the germline ends. CDR3 size: 12 residues. Germline V gene sequence: CDR1 SGHRS, CDR2 YFSETQ. DNA of the CDR3: TGCGCCAGCAGGGGCACGCCCTTTGAAGCTTTCTTT. This gives the protein CASRGTPFEAFF. Full variable domain (remainder filled in from reference TRBV5-1 and TRBJ1-1): KAGVTQTPRYLIKTRGQQVTLSCSPISGHRSVSWYQQTPGQGLQFLFEYFSETQRNKGNFPGRFSGRQFSNSRSEMNVSTLELGDSALYLCASRGTPFEAFFGQGTRLTVV.

At least ten counts were recorded for this clonotype. This sequence joins TRBV12-3 or TRBV12-4 and TRBJ2-7; no definite D call. The germline V and J ends were trimmed by 3 bases and 6 bases, with 9 bases remaining between them. The CDR3 spans 12 residues. CDR3 residues: CASSFSLFEQYF. In DNA form, the CDR3 reads TGTGCCAGCAGTTTTTCCCTTTTCGAGCAGTACTTC.

The chain links TRBV4-1 to TRBJ2-2, with D possibly called TRBD1 or TRBD2 (5 bases each). Trimming stripped 0 bases from V and 4 bases from J, with 12 bases between. Per the germline V gene, CDR1 is MGHRA and CDR2 is YSYEKL. The CDR3 loop spans 16 amino acids. CDR3 region: CASSQDHGGRTGELFF. The CDR3 DNA is TGCGCCAGCAGCCAAGATCATGGGGGACGCACCGGGGAGCTGTTTTTT.

This clonotype came up a few times. The chain couples TRBV20-1 to TRBJ2-7, with D unclear. CDR3 length: 13 amino acids. Germline assignment: CDR1 DFQATT and CDR2 SNEGSKA (reference sequence). Trimming removed 3 bases from V and 2 bases from J, with 11 bases in between. The CDR3 here is CSASHNGAYEQYF. The DNA of the CDR3 is TGCAGTGCTAGTCACAATGGAGCCTACGAGCAGTACTTC.

This clonotype has just a few counts. The chain joins TRBV5-5 to TRBJ2-5, with TRBD2 matching 11 bases. The CDR3 spans 15 residues. Per germline, CDR1 SGHKS and CDR2 YYEKEE (reference sequence). Losses at the gene ends were 4 bases for V and 2 bases for J; bases not matched to a gene: 4. CDR3 sequence reads: CASSGGTSGQETQYF. In DNA form, the CDR3 reads TGTGCCAGCAGCGGAGGGACTAGCGGTCAAGAGACCCAGTACTTC.

The sample holds many counts of this clonotype. This chain connects TRBV7-2 to TRBJ2-1; TRBD2 matches at 9 bases. The CDR3 is 16 residues long. Trimming at V came to 5 bases and at J to 2 bases, leaving 7 bases not matched to a gene. The V gene's germline CDR1 is SGHTA and CDR2 FQGNSA. The CDR3 DNA reads TGTGCCAGCAGCATCGAAAGCGGGAGGACCTACAATGAGCAGTTCTTC. It translates to CASSIESGRTYNEQFF.

This clonotype came up a few times. The J gene is TRBJ1-1, the V gene TRBV12-5; TRBD1 matches 8 bases. The germline gives CDR1 LGHNT, CDR2 FRNRAP. J gave up 1 base and V 1 base, and 23 bases lay outside the gene matches. The CDR3 has 22 residues. CDR3 in DNA: TGTGCTAGTGGTTTGGGCAAAACAGGGGGATCTACTCTTCTTAGGGAGAACACTGAAGCTTTCTTT. This encodes CASGLGKTGGSTLLRENTEAFF. The whole variable domain, filled in from reference TRBV12-5 and TRBJ1-1, reads DARVTQTPRHKVTEMGQEVTMRCQPILGHNTVFWYRQTMMQGLELLAYFRNRAPLDDSGMPKDRFSAEMPDATLATLKIQPSEPRDSAVYFCASGLGKTGGSTLLRENTEAFFGQGTRLTVV.

This clonotype was counted a few times. The V and J genes are TRBV15 and TRBJ2-7; 7 bases are shared with TRBD2. Germline V CDR1 and CDR2: LNHNV, YYDKDF (reference sequence). The CDR3 spans 18 residues. V gave up 0 bases and J gave up 4 bases; unmatched junction bases: 15. In DNA, the CDR3 is TGTGCCACCAGCAGAGATGTCCCCCTGGCGGGAGTGGTTTACGAGCAGTACTTC. This encodes CATSRDVPLAGVVYEQYF. The full variable domain, rest sourced from reference TRBV15 and TRBJ2-7, is DAMVIQNPRYQVTQFGKPVTLSCSQTLNHNVMYWYQQKSSQAPKLLFHYYDKDFNNEADTPDNFQSRRPNTSFCFLDIRSPGLGDTAMYLCATSRDVPLAGVVYEQYFGPGTRLTVT.

This clonotype was seen at least ten times. This chain joins TRBV30 and TRBJ2-1; unclear D gene. V lost 4 bases and J 1 base, leaving 8 bases between the germline ends. The CDR3 sequence is 13 residues long. Germline CDR1 and CDR2: GTSNPN and SVGIG (reference sequence). In DNA, the CDR3 is TGTGCCTGGACGAGGCTATCCTACAATGAGCAGTTCTTC. The encoded protein is CAWTRLSYNEQFF.

This clonotype was counted at least ten times. The chain has TRBV5-1 and TRBJ2-7, with a possible D match to TRBD2 (5 bases). In germline, CDR1 is SGHRS, CDR2 YFSETQ. The CDR3 spans 12 residues. The V and J ends lost 3 bases and 3 bases respectively, with 7 bases between them. The CDR3 sequence: CASSYEGYEQYF. The CDR3 bases are TGCGCCAGCAGCTACGAGGGCTACGAGCAGTACTTC.